A selection of T cell receptor beta chains follows, all from one sample in a study of blood T cell repertoires in COVID-19. Here immunoSEQ multiplex PCR was the method, and the copy in TCRdb shows in-frame clones only, minus some. The repertoire holds under 200,000 clones, less than 85% seen once, with 8.1% in the top ten. Sequenced material: peripheral blood. The receptors stem from a woman aged 60-75 years with COVID-19, enrolled during active disease. Both conserved end residues are part of each CDR3. Fields, in order: J gene, CDR3 length, D gene, clone size, V gene, CDR3 protein. A D gene is named only where the DNA matches it firmly. Not every row has a clone size; where given, it reads once, few, many or a size class.

J gene: TRBJ1-2
CDR3 length: 13
D gene: TRBD1
clone size: NA
V gene: TRBV28
CDR3 protein: CASREQGGNGYTF

J gene: TRBJ2-7
CDR3 length: 16
D gene: TRBD1
clone size: NA
V gene: TRBV7-2
CDR3 protein: CASSLIHGQGLSEQYF

J gene: TRBJ1-4
CDR3 length: 15
D gene: TRBD1
clone size: NA
V gene: TRBV6-5
CDR3 protein: CASRLGRQGNEKLFF

J gene: TRBJ1-5
CDR3 length: 14
D gene: TRBD1
clone size: once
V gene: TRBV29-1
CDR3 protein: CSVAETGSNQPQHF

J gene: TRBJ1-1
CDR3 length: 14
D gene: NA
clone size: NA
V gene: TRBV6-5
CDR3 protein: CATTWAELNTEAFF

J gene: TRBJ1-1
CDR3 length: 13
D gene: NA
clone size: NA
V gene: TRBV11-3
CDR3 protein: CASSWARNTEAFF

J gene: TRBJ1-1
CDR3 length: 11
D gene: NA
clone size: NA
V gene: TRBV19
CDR3 protein: CASSIFLEAFF

J gene: TRBJ1-1
CDR3 length: 14
D gene: TRBD1
clone size: many
V gene: TRBV29-1
CDR3 protein: CSTRTGPLDTEAFF

J gene: TRBJ1-1
CDR3 length: 15
D gene: NA
clone size: NA
V gene: TRBV10-2
CDR3 protein: CASSSTRQENTEAFF

J gene: TRBJ2-1
CDR3 length: 15
D gene: NA
clone size: NA
V gene: TRBV11-2
CDR3 protein: CASSGGLAGINEQFF

J gene: TRBJ2-1
CDR3 length: 16
D gene: TRBD2
clone size: NA
V gene: TRBV3-1/TRBV3-2
CDR3 protein: CASSQEPAGGPNEQFF

J gene: TRBJ1-1
CDR3 length: 12
D gene: NA
clone size: NA
V gene: TRBV28
CDR3 protein: CASRAALAEAFF

J gene: TRBJ1-6
CDR3 length: 15
D gene: TRBD1
clone size: NA
V gene: TRBV6-5
CDR3 protein: CASRLRTGYNSPLHF

J gene: TRBJ2-1
CDR3 length: 15
D gene: NA
clone size: NA
V gene: TRBV7-9
CDR3 protein: CASSLGGARFNEQFF

J gene: TRBJ2-5
CDR3 length: 14
D gene: NA
clone size: NA
V gene: TRBV19
CDR3 protein: CASSGDRLQETQYF

J gene: TRBJ1-6
CDR3 length: 15
D gene: TRBD1
clone size: NA
V gene: TRBV3-1/TRBV3-2
CDR3 protein: CASSQTWTGDSPLHF

J gene: TRBJ2-7
CDR3 length: 15
D gene: NA
clone size: NA
V gene: TRBV19
CDR3 protein: CASSIRRGSSYEQYF

J gene: TRBJ2-1
CDR3 length: 15
D gene: NA
clone size: NA
V gene: TRBV7-3
CDR3 protein: CASSLYRERYNEQFF

J gene: TRBJ1-2
CDR3 length: 14
D gene: NA
clone size: NA
V gene: TRBV9
CDR3 protein: CASSGLQFNYGYTF

J gene: TRBJ1-2
CDR3 length: 11
D gene: TRBD1
clone size: NA
V gene: TRBV20-1
CDR3 protein: CSARTGYGYTF

J gene: TRBJ1-5
CDR3 length: 12
D gene: NA
clone size: NA
V gene: TRBV29-1
CDR3 protein: CSVGAHNQPQHF

J gene: TRBJ2-7
CDR3 length: 12
D gene: TRBD2
clone size: few
V gene: TRBV28
CDR3 protein: CATGRDPYEQYF

J gene: TRBJ1-2
CDR3 length: 14
D gene: NA
clone size: NA
V gene: TRBV10-2
CDR3 protein: CASRSRVRGDGYTF

J gene: TRBJ2-7
CDR3 length: 15
D gene: NA
clone size: NA
V gene: TRBV5-1
CDR3 protein: CASSHLSGEAYEQYF

J gene: TRBJ2-3
CDR3 length: 15
D gene: TRBD2
clone size: NA
V gene: TRBV7-2
CDR3 protein: CASSLGLAGGGTQYF

J gene: TRBJ1-4
CDR3 length: 14
D gene: NA
clone size: NA
V gene: TRBV19
CDR3 protein: CASSSGQRNEKLFF

J gene: TRBJ2-7
CDR3 length: 12
D gene: NA
clone size: NA
V gene: TRBV7-9
CDR3 protein: CASSQPDREQYF

J gene: TRBJ2-1
CDR3 length: 15
D gene: NA
clone size: NA
V gene: TRBV11-2
CDR3 protein: CASSPGVSPYNEQFF

J gene: TRBJ2-1
CDR3 length: 17
D gene: TRBD2
clone size: NA
V gene: TRBV9
CDR3 protein: CASSVTVSGRGGNEQFF

J gene: TRBJ1-4
CDR3 length: 14
D gene: TRBD1
clone size: NA
V gene: TRBV3-1/TRBV3-2
CDR3 protein: CASSQTGRHEKLFF

J gene: TRBJ1-2
CDR3 length: 14
D gene: NA
clone size: NA
V gene: TRBV4-2
CDR3 protein: CASSLRTERYGYTF

J gene: TRBJ1-2
CDR3 length: 19
D gene: NA
clone size: NA
V gene: TRBV28
CDR3 protein: CASSLSLDLVRGSNYGYTF

J gene: TRBJ1-3
CDR3 length: 13
D gene: NA
clone size: few
V gene: TRBV7-9
CDR3 protein: CASSQASGNTIYF

J gene: TRBJ1-2
CDR3 length: 15
D gene: TRBD1
clone size: NA
V gene: TRBV6-6
CDR3 protein: CASSYSGTGDYGYTF

J gene: TRBJ1-2
CDR3 length: 13
D gene: NA
clone size: NA
V gene: TRBV19
CDR3 protein: CASSRGGNYGYTF

J gene: TRBJ2-2
CDR3 length: 16
D gene: TRBD2
clone size: NA
V gene: TRBV5-1
CDR3 protein: CASSLAGGGNTGELFF

J gene: TRBJ2-3
CDR3 length: 15
D gene: NA
clone size: NA
V gene: TRBV11-2
CDR3 protein: CASSEGGGLTDTQYF

J gene: TRBJ2-2
CDR3 length: 17
D gene: TRBD2
clone size: NA
V gene: TRBV7-3
CDR3 protein: CASSHWGLAVNTGELFF

J gene: TRBJ2-7
CDR3 length: 15
D gene: TRBD2
clone size: NA
V gene: TRBV19
CDR3 protein: CASSSGLAPSYEQYF

J gene: TRBJ2-7
CDR3 length: 12
D gene: NA
clone size: NA
V gene: TRBV11-2
CDR3 protein: CASSLRGYEQYF

J gene: TRBJ1-1
CDR3 length: 12
D gene: NA
clone size: once
V gene: TRBV27
CDR3 protein: CASSWGEGKAFF

J gene: TRBJ1-4
CDR3 length: 15
D gene: NA
clone size: NA
V gene: TRBV10-3
CDR3 protein: CAISEQVHSNEKLFF

J gene: TRBJ1-1
CDR3 length: 15
D gene: NA
clone size: NA
V gene: TRBV14
CDR3 protein: CASSQDSGIYTEAFF

J gene: TRBJ2-3
CDR3 length: 15
D gene: TRBD2
clone size: NA
V gene: TRBV6-2/TRBV6-3
CDR3 protein: CASSRAGDMADTQYF

J gene: TRBJ2-2
CDR3 length: 17
D gene: NA
clone size: many
V gene: TRBV5-1
CDR3 protein: CASSLSGAQGNTGELFF

J gene: TRBJ1-1
CDR3 length: 14
D gene: NA
clone size: once
V gene: TRBV5-1
CDR3 protein: CASSRGGGGTEAFF

J gene: TRBJ1-4
CDR3 length: 15
D gene: NA
clone size: NA
V gene: TRBV4-3
CDR3 protein: CASSHQTGTDEKLFF

J gene: TRBJ2-2
CDR3 length: 15
D gene: TRBD2
clone size: once
V gene: TRBV3-1/TRBV3-2
CDR3 protein: CASRPSGLGTGELFF

J gene: TRBJ2-6
CDR3 length: 18
D gene: TRBD2
clone size: NA
V gene: TRBV18
CDR3 protein: CASSPLLAGDPGANVLTF

J gene: TRBJ1-2
CDR3 length: 14
D gene: TRBD1
clone size: NA
V gene: TRBV20-1
CDR3 protein: CSASATGEYYGYTF

J gene: TRBJ2-4
CDR3 length: 15
D gene: NA
clone size: NA
V gene: TRBV6-2/TRBV6-3
CDR3 protein: CASSYSELAKNIQYF

J gene: TRBJ1-1
CDR3 length: 14
D gene: NA
clone size: NA
V gene: TRBV2
CDR3 protein: CASSKNGPNTEAFF

J gene: TRBJ1-3
CDR3 length: 15
D gene: NA
clone size: NA
V gene: TRBV6-5
CDR3 protein: CASSYTGTPGNTIYF